Included here is one T cell receptor beta chain sequence, with context. This specimen comes from a study of blood T cell repertoires in COVID-19. Only in-frame clones appear in the TCRdb table, and some are missing; sequencing was by immunoSEQ multiplex PCR. This sample yields about 300,000 clones, of which roughly 90% are seen a single time; 1.8% belongs to the top ten. Patients at the Seattle site were enrolled during active infection and followed longitudinally. The V gene lost 5 bases and the J gene lost 2 bases, with 3 bases spanning the gap. The CDR3 runs 11 residues. The sequencing sample was made of peripheral blood. The chain links TRBV12-3 or TRBV12-4 to TRBJ2-5; no reliable D call. The sequence was obtained from a woman in her 30s with COVID-19, enrolled during active disease. CDR3 sequence (DNA): TGTGCCAGCAGTACTCAAGAGACCCAGTACTTC. Protein: CASSTQETQYF.